This passage covers 27 T cell receptor beta chains from one sample sequenced in a study of response to subunit inactivated influenza vaccine. TCRdb reanalysed the RT-PCR reads using MiXCR and keeps one entry per CDR3 protein. The data show 550,000 to 650,000 distinct CDR3 sequences, 10% to 15% seen once. The source material was PBMCs from blood, sampled on the day of vaccination. The receptor source for this set is a man aged 50-59 years who received an inactivated influenza vaccine.

V and J are TRBV15 and TRBJ2-1; possibly TRBD2 for D (5 bases). Germline V gives CDR1 LNHNV, CDR2 YYDKDF (reference sequence). The CDR3 contains 14 residues. Trimming cost V 3 bases and J 7 bases, with 13 bases left between them. The CDR3 reads CATSRQARGNEQFF. CDR3 nucleotide sequence: TGTGCCACCAGCAGGCAAGCGAGAGGGAATGAGCAGTTCTTC.

Concerning this clonotype: A read error may explain this, as a much larger clone is one base away. This chain uses TRBV20-1 with TRBJ2-5, with D tentatively TRBD1 (5 bases). Germline V lookup: CDR1 DFQATT, CDR2 SNEGSKA (reference sequence). The CDR3 extends over 12 amino acids. Trimming stripped 4 bases from V and 2 bases from J, with 8 bases between. The DNA of the CDR3 is TGCAGTGCTACAGGGTGGCAAGAGACCCAGTACTTC. Amino acid sequence: CSATGWQETQYF.

This clonotype was recorded at least ten times. The chain employs TRBV6-2 or TRBV6-3 and TRBJ1-5; D may be TRBD1 (5 bases). The germline gives CDR1 MNHEY, CDR2 SVGEGT. V shed 6 bases and J shed 6 bases, with 18 bases lying between them. The CDR3 loop spans 15 amino acids. The CDR3 region is CASRPSGTLGQPQHF. The DNA of the CDR3 is TGTGCCAGCAGGCCCTCCGGGACCCTCGGTCAGCCCCAGCATTTT.

In its sample, this clonotype was seen many times. V and J are TRBV5-1 and TRBJ2-7; 10 nucleotides match TRBD2. Germline assignment: CDR1 SGHRS and CDR2 YFSETQ. The V and J ends lost 0 bases and 3 bases, in that order; junction bases with no gene match: 9. This CDR3 is 17 amino acids long. Here the CDR3 DNA reads TGCGCCAGCAGCTTGGATCCTAGCGGGAGATCGGGCTACGAGCAGTACTTC. Its protein product is CASSLDPSGRSGYEQYF.

The chain is built from TRBV6-1 and TRBJ2-5; perhaps D is TRBD1 or TRBD2 (5 bases each). V was shortened by 7 bases and J by 5 bases, with 17 bases between the two germline ends. CDR3 length: 14 amino acids. In germline, CDR1 is MNHNS, CDR2 SASEGT. CDR3 protein: CASIGPPGQETQYF. CDR3 bases: TGTGCCAGCATCGGACCCCCGGGGCAGGAGACCCAGTACTTC.

This clonotype was observed a few times. The chain employs TRBV20-1 and TRBJ2-5; TRBD2 aligns across 11 bases. V gave up 6 bases and J gave up 2 bases; unmatched junction bases: 5. Germline CDR1 reads DFQATT; CDR2 reads SNEGSKA (reference sequence). CDR3 length equals 14 residues. The CDR3 DNA reads as TGCAGTGCGAGACTAGCGGGAATACAAGAGACCCAGTACTTC. It translates to CSARLAGIQETQYF.

This clonotype was counted at least ten times. The chain recombines TRBV9 with TRBJ2-3; D not resolved. Germline CDR1 reads SGDLS; CDR2 reads YYNGEE. V lost 3 bases and J 2 bases, leaving 7 bases between the germline ends. This CDR3 has 13 amino acids. The CDR3 sequence: CASSGDPTDTQYF. Written as DNA, the CDR3 is TGTGCCAGCAGCGGCGATCCCACAGATACGCAGTATTTT.

The chain carries TRBV6-1 and TRBJ1-1; 10 nucleotides line up with TRBD1. The CDR3 consists of 17 residues. Trimming at V came to 6 bases and at J to 1 base, leaving 11 bases not matched to a gene. CDR1 is MNHNS, CDR2 SASEGT, per germline. The CDR3 DNA reads as TGTGCCAGCAGCCCGGGACAGGGGTCATACAGGAACACTGAAGCTTTCTTT. Translated, it gives CASSPGQGSYRNTEAFF.

This clonotype occurred a few times. V usage is TRBV5-1 and J usage is TRBJ2-2; D is possibly TRBD1 or TRBD2 (5 bases each). Germline CDR1 SGHRS, CDR2 YFSETQ. V was trimmed by 4 bases and J by 3 bases, leaving 13 bases between them. This CDR3 contains 15 residues. The CDR3 spells CASSPALGDTGELFF. In nucleotides, the CDR3 is TGCGCCAGCAGCCCCGCGCTGGGGGACACCGGGGAGCTGTTTTTT.

In its sample, this clonotype was seen many times. The chain has TRBV12-3 or TRBV12-4 and TRBJ1-5; 7 nucleotides line up with TRBD1. The J segment lost 6 bases and the V segment lost 6 bases, leaving 5 bases of the junction unmatched. The CDR3 length is 13 residues. CDR3: CASREQGSQPQHF. The CDR3 DNA is TGTGCCAGCAGGGAACAGGGGAGTCAGCCCCAGCATTTT.

This clonotype showed up many times. V and J are TRBV7-2 and TRBJ1-4; D is undetermined. Trimming pared 4 bases from V and 0 bases from J, leaving 12 bases between. The germline V gene has CDR1 SGHTA and CDR2 FQGNSA. CDR3 size: 16 residues. The DNA of the CDR3 is TGTGCCAGCAGCTCCGCCGGCCGTGCAACTAATGAAAAACTGTTTTTT. Encoded protein: CASSSAGRATNEKLFF.

This clonotype was seen ten or more times. This sequence joins TRBV4-3 and TRBJ2-1, with no clear D. The CDR3 length is 17 residues. Looked up from germline, CDR1 is LGHNA and CDR2 is YSLEER. V shed 0 bases and J shed 0 bases, with 12 bases lying between them. The CDR3 protein is CASSQDGNIPSYNEQFF. CDR3 in DNA: TGCGCCAGCAGCCAAGATGGTAATATCCCCTCCTACAATGAGCAGTTCTTC.

The CDR3 is CASNGQGVSRPQHF. In DNA, the CDR3 is TGTGCCAGCAATGGACAGGGAGTAAGTAGACCCCAGCATTTT. The gene calls are TRBV6-2 or TRBV6-3 and TRBJ1-5; TRBD1 agrees at 8 bases. This CDR3 contains 14 residues. CDR1 is MNHEY and CDR2 is SVGEGT in the germline V gene. V lost 7 bases to trimming and J lost 10 bases; unmatched junction nucleotides: 12.

The chain is built from TRBV5-1 and TRBJ2-2, with 7 bases identical to TRBD1. The CDR3 length is 15 residues. With 2 bases clipped from V and 0 bases from J, the junction kept 1 base outside the gene matches. Germline V gene sequence: CDR1 SGHRS, CDR2 YFSETQ. CDR3 coding DNA: TGCGCCAGCAGCTTTGGACAGGCGAACACCGGGGAGCTGTTTTTT. This sequence encodes CASSFGQANTGELFF.

This clonotype came up many times. This chain joins TRBV5-1 and TRBJ2-7, with 11 bases that match TRBD2. V was pared by 6 bases and J by 0 bases, with 2 bases of the junction left unmatched. Germline V gives CDR1 SGHRS, CDR2 YFSETQ. The CDR3 sequence is 14 residues long. The DNA for the CDR3 is TGCGCCAGCAACCTAGCGGGAGGCTCCTACGAGCAGTACTTC. Translating it yields CASNLAGGSYEQYF.

The genes are TRBV11-2 and TRBJ1-6; no firm D call. The V gene lost 4 bases and the J gene lost 8 bases, with 9 bases spanning the gap. The CDR3 loop spans 13 amino acids. Germline CDR1 reads SGHAT; CDR2 reads FQNNGV. DNA for the CDR3: TGTGCCAGCAGCTCCTCTCCGGATTCACCCCTCCACTTT. This encodes CASSSSPDSPLHF.

This clonotype has only a few counts. The CDR3 DNA sequence: TGCAGCGCCCAGGGAAATTCGAACGAGCAGTACTTC. It yields the protein CSAQGNSNEQYF. The chain joins TRBV29-1 to TRBJ2-7; D is perhaps TRBD1 (5 bases). Germline V gives CDR1 SQVTM, CDR2 ANQGSEA. The germline V and J ends were trimmed by 7 bases and 5 bases, with 15 bases remaining between them. CDR3 size: 12 residues.

V and J are TRBV5-1 and TRBJ2-6, with 7 bases identical to TRBD2. CDR1 SGHRS and CDR2 YFSETQ come from the germline V gene. V trimming: 4 bases; J trimming: 1 base; junction bases outside the gene matches: 5. The CDR3 runs 16 residues. CDR3 region: CASSPWGGSGANVLTF. CDR3 nucleotides: TGCGCCAGCAGCCCCTGGGGGGGTTCTGGGGCCAACGTCCTGACTTTC.

In this sample, this clonotype turned up a few times. This chain connects TRBV3-1 to TRBJ2-7; no definite D call. Germline assignment: CDR1 LGHDT and CDR2 YNNKEL (reference sequence). The CDR3 contains 12 residues. Trimming shortened V by 1 base and J by 3 bases, and 4 bases separated the two germline ends. This CDR3 is CASSQGYYEQYF. The CDR3 DNA sequence: TGTGCCAGCAGCCAAGGGTACTACGAGCAGTACTTC.

There are a few counts of this clonotype. J is TRBJ2-7 and V is TRBV12-3 or TRBV12-4; 7 bases fit TRBD2. V was pared by 5 bases and J by 2 bases, with 9 bases of the junction left unmatched. This CDR3 is 15 amino acids long. The CDR3 coding sequence is TGTGCCAGCAGTCCGACACGGACTAGTGCCTACGAGCAGTACTTC. Its translation: CASSPTRTSAYEQYF.

CDR3: CASYWSGDRGETQYF. CDR3 DNA: TGCGCCAGCTACTGGTCAGGGGACAGGGGTGAGACCCAGTACTTC. This rearrangement joins TRBV5-1 to TRBJ2-5; 10 nucleotides line up with TRBD1. CDR1 is SGHRS and CDR2 is YFSETQ in the germline V gene. The CDR3 consists of 15 residues. V lost 7 bases to trimming and J lost 5 bases; unmatched junction nucleotides: 11. The whole variable domain, remainder taken from reference TRBV5-1 and TRBJ2-5, is KAGVTQTPRYLIKTRGQQVTLSCSPISGHRSVSWYQQTPGQGLQFLFEYFSETQRNKGNFPGRFSGRQFSNSRSEMNVSTLELGDSALYLCASYWSGDRGETQYFGPGTRLLVL.

The chain recombines TRBV4-2 with TRBJ2-1, with 11 bases lining up with TRBD2. The trim removed 3 bases at V and 10 bases at J, leaving 14 bases unmatched. Germline CDR1 LGHNA, CDR2 YNFKEQ. This CDR3 comprises 17 residues. The chain's CDR3 is CASSQETGTSGWQEQFF. In DNA, the CDR3 is TGTGCCAGCAGCCAGGAAACCGGGACTAGCGGTTGGCAGGAGCAGTTCTTC.

The rearrangement uses TRBV5-5 and TRBJ1-1, with 9 bases that match TRBD1. The germline V gene has CDR1 SGHKS and CDR2 YYEKEE (reference sequence). CDR3 length: 18 residues. J gave up 1 base and V 5 bases, and 15 bases lay outside the gene matches. CDR3 bases: TGTGCCAGCAGGAGGGGGACAGGGCTCGTTCTTTGGAACACTGAAGCTTTCTTT. Translating it yields CASRRGTGLVLWNTEAFF.

This clonotype was observed many times. The chain carries TRBV12-3 or TRBV12-4 and TRBJ2-1; 8 positions agree with TRBD2. With V trimmed by 5 bases and J by 6 bases, 12 bases remained unmatched. The CDR3 spans 16 residues. CDR3 in amino acids: CASSPPGGGRSNEQFF. CDR3 in DNA: TGTGCCAGCAGTCCACCGGGGGGGGGCCGGAGCAATGAGCAGTTCTTC.

The chain carries TRBV12-3 or TRBV12-4 and TRBJ1-4; unclear D gene. The V end lost 3 bases, the J end lost 10 bases, and 12 bases lay between the germline ends. This CDR3 has 13 amino acids. CDR3 DNA sequence: TGTGCCAGCAGTTTTTCCGGGTTGGTAAAACTGTTTTTT. It specifies CASSFSGLVKLFF.

The chain joins TRBV4-3 to TRBJ2-2; TRBD1 aligns across 8 bases. The CDR3 has 18 amino acids. The germline V gene has CDR1 LGHNA and CDR2 YSLEER. Trimming at V came to 3 bases and at J to 5 bases, leaving 14 bases not matched to a gene. The CDR3 nucleotides read TGCGCCAGCAGCCAGGCTGCCGCAGGGGGCTCGGTGACCGGGGAGCTGTTTTTT. Its protein is CASSQAAAGGSVTGELFF.

This clonotype was seen repeatedly, ten times or more. This rearrangement joins TRBV5-5 to TRBJ1-5, with D perhaps TRBD1 (5 bases). The CDR3 covers 15 residues. Trimming shortened V by 0 bases and J by 7 bases, and 14 bases separated the two germline ends. Germline lookup yields CDR1 SGHKS and CDR2 YYEKEE (reference sequence). CDR3 bases: TGTGCCAGCAGCTTGGTTGGGGAACGGGGCCAGCCCCAGCATTTT. Translated: CASSLVGERGQPQHF.